A single sample gave rise to the 28 T cell receptor beta chains below, sequenced in a study of T cells in Graves' hyperthyroidism and ophthalmopathy (dated by TCRdb to 2018 to 2020). The receptor library was made with multiplex PCR. For sequencing, an Illumina HiSeq 2000 was employed. Amplification of TCR beta CDR3 regions was carried out from RNA transcripts. The first round of RT-PCR for the TCR CDR3 was performed with the HTBI primer set and the Qiagen OneStep RT-PCR kit. The public reads were reanalyzed by TCRdb: fastp trimming at Q25, MiXCR alignment, in-frame beta chains only. Entries that share a CDR3 protein sequence are merged under the most common genes and DNA. In all, the sample holds under 250,000 distinct CDR3 sequences, and roughly a sixth of those were seen once. Roughly 49% of the sample goes to the ten largest clones. Specimen: blood. Every receptor here comes from a woman in her forties or fifties with Graves' hyperthyroidism.

This clonotype has at least ten counts. CDR3 region: CASSATGISGANVLTF. In DNA form, the CDR3 reads TGTGCCAGCAGTGCCACAGGGATCTCTGGGGCCAACGTCCTGACTTTC. This sequence joins TRBV27 and TRBJ2-6; tentatively, D is TRBD1 (6 bases). V dropped 5 bases and J dropped 0 bases, with 11 bases sitting between them. Germline CDR1 MNHEY, CDR2 SMNVEV (reference sequence). The CDR3 runs to 16 residues.

This clonotype was detected many times. The J gene is TRBJ2-3, the V gene TRBV2; TRBD2 agrees at 12 bases. The CDR3 totals 14 residues. V dropped 8 bases and J dropped 5; count of bases not matched to a gene: 5. The germline V gene has CDR1 SNHLY and CDR2 FYNNEI. CDR3 amino acids: CASRLAGVGDTQYF. The CDR3, as DNA: TGTGCCAGCCGACTAGCGGGAGTCGGAGATACGCAGTATTTT.

In regard to this clonotype: The DNA is omitted, as the CDR3 cannot be located on it reliably, and the CDR3 follows TCRdb's listing. This rearrangement joins TRBV5-6 to TRBJ2-1; whether TRBD1, the table's D call, matches the DNA was not checked. Inclusive of both ends, the CDR3 amounts to 14 amino acids. CDR1 SGHDT and CDR2 YYEEEE come from the germline V gene. CDR3 region: CASSLVVGQGSPFF.

This clonotype has a count of ten or more. CDR3 in amino acids: CSPASGRAVDTQYF. The CDR3 DNA follows: TGCAGTCCCGCTAGCGGGAGGGCCGTAGATACGCAGTATTTT. The rearrangement joins TRBV20-1 to TRBJ2-3; TRBD2 aligns across 12 bases. The germline V gene has CDR1 DFQATT and CDR2 SNEGSKA (reference sequence). The CDR3 extends over 14 amino acids. After removal of 8 bases from V and 5 bases from J, the junction contained 8 bases not matched to a gene.

The chain couples TRBV24-1 to TRBJ2-7; TRBD2 agrees at 10 bases. CDR3 length equals 15 residues. The V and J ends lost 5 bases and 1 base, in that order; junction bases with no gene match: 4. In germline, CDR1 is KGHDR, CDR2 SFDVKD. CDR3 region: CATSAGTSASYEQYF. DNA for the CDR3: TGTGCCACCAGTGCCGGGACTAGCGCGTCCTACGAGCAGTACTTC.

The V gene is TRBV11-3, the J gene TRBJ2-2; a weak D match, TRBD1 (6 bases). Germline values: CDR1 SGHNT, CDR2 YENEEA. With 6 bases removed from V and 6 bases from J, the gap between germline ends came to 20 bases. The CDR3 is made up of 16 amino acids. CDR3 nucleotides: TGTGCCAGCAGGACTCAGGGGAACGTTGGGCCCGGGGAGCTGTTTTTT. Translating it yields CASRTQGNVGPGELFF.

This clonotype was picked up many times. This sequence joins TRBV6-1 and TRBJ1-5; D may be TRBD1 (6 bases). The CDR3 is 15 residues long. V lost 7 bases and J 1 base, leaving 14 bases between the germline ends. Germline values: CDR1 MNHNS, CDR2 SASEGT. CDR3 DNA sequence: TGTGCCAGCATCCGCAGGGGAGGAAGCAATCAGCCCCAGCATTTT. Translating gives CASIRRGGSNQPQHF.

This clonotype was seen at least ten times. This rearrangement joins TRBV24-1 to TRBJ2-1; 8 bases line up with TRBD2. CDR1 is KGHDR and CDR2 is SFDVKD in the germline V gene. CDR3 length equals 17 residues. V shed 2 bases, J shed 5 bases, and the junction held 10 bases outside the gene matches. The CDR3 nucleotides are TGTGCCACCAGTGATTCCCTTGGGACTAGATCCCACAATGAGCAGTTCTTC. This sequence encodes CATSDSLGTRSHNEQFF.

There are many counts of this clonotype. The DNA for the CDR3 is TGTGCCAGCAGCTTAGGTGCGAGCGGGACTGCCTACGAGCAGTACTTC. This translates into CASSLGASGTAYEQYF. The chain uses TRBV7-2 and TRBJ2-7; 7 bases map to TRBD2. V lost 1 base and J lost 2; bases outside the gene matches: 8. The CDR3 is made up of 16 amino acids. Germline V gene sequence: CDR1 SGHTA, CDR2 FQGNSA.

The chain combines TRBV12-3 or TRBV12-4 with TRBJ1-1, with a possible D match to TRBD1 (5 bases). CDR3 length equals 13 residues. V lost 6 bases and J lost 1, with 9 bases in between. This CDR3 reads CASSRGENTEAFF. The CDR3 DNA reads as TGTGCCAGCAGCAGAGGGGAGAACACTGAAGCTTTCTTT.

There are many counts of this clonotype. The rearrangement links TRBV6-2 or TRBV6-3 to TRBJ2-2; no clear D. Trimming pared 5 bases from V and 10 bases from J, leaving 11 bases between. This CDR3 has 12 amino acids. The germline gives CDR1 MNHEY, CDR2 SVGEGT. Here the CDR3 DNA reads TGTGCCAGCAGTCCTGGACGGCCGGAGCTGTTTTTT. As protein: CASSPGRPELFF.

This clonotype was detected once. A much more abundant neighbour one base away suggests this may be a read error. The chain combines TRBV6-2 or TRBV6-3 with TRBJ2-1, with 14 bases fitting TRBD2. The CDR3 is 15 amino acids. Germline lookup yields CDR1 MNHEY and CDR2 SVGEGT. The CDR3 DNA follows: TGTGCCAGCAGGACTAGCGGGAGGGGGTACAATGAGCAGCTCTTC. This sequence encodes CASRTSGRGYNEQLF.

This clonotype was picked up a small number of times. A read error is possible here, since a much larger clone lies one base away. The chain recombines TRBV12-3 or TRBV12-4 with TRBJ1-5, with unresolved D. The CDR3 length is 15 residues. This chain's CDR3 is CASNLRGISNQPQHF. CDR3 bases: TGTGCCAGCAATTTACGGGGAATAAGCAATCAGCCCCAGCATTTT.

This clonotype was counted at least ten times. The CDR3 is CASAGTHSYEQYF. CDR3 in DNA: TGTGCTAGCGCCGGGACTCACTCCTACGAGCAGTACTTC. This chain uses TRBV12-5 with TRBJ2-7; tentative D call: TRBD2 (6 bases). V dropped 9 bases and J dropped 0 bases, with 12 bases sitting between them. Germline V gives CDR1 LGHNT, CDR2 FRNRAP. This CDR3 region has 13 residues.

This clonotype was seen repeatedly, ten times or more. V usage is TRBV7-8 and J usage is TRBJ2-1; D possibly corresponds to TRBD2 (6 bases). Germline CDR1 SGHVS, CDR2 FQNEAQ. V lost 0 bases to trimming and J lost 7 bases, with 22 bases between them. This CDR3 has 18 residues. The CDR3 bases are TGTGCCAGCAGCTTAGCCCGGTCTAGCGACCTAATGGGGAATGAGCAGTTCTTC. Translation gives CASSLARSSDLMGNEQFF.

Many counts were recorded for this clonotype. As DNA, the CDR3 is TGTGCCAGCAGCGCACGACAGGGGGGGAACACTGAAGCTTTCTTT. It translates to CASSARQGGNTEAFF. The V gene is TRBV7-9, the J gene TRBJ1-1; the match to TRBD1 covers 9 bases. Per germline, CDR1 SEHNR and CDR2 FQNEAQ (reference sequence). The CDR3 covers 15 residues. The trim removed 5 bases at V and 1 base at J, leaving 5 bases unmatched.

In the case of this clonotype: Being one base from a much bigger clone, this may be a read error. The rearrangement uses TRBV24-1 and TRBJ2-2, with 10 nucleotides matching TRBD1. Germline V gene data show CDR1 as KGHDR and CDR2 as SFDVKD. CDR3 length: 13 amino acids. The junction had 2 bases not matched to a gene; V was cut back by 9 bases and J by 5 bases. This CDR3 reads CATRDRGTGELFF. CDR3 DNA: TGTGCCACCCGGGACAGGGGAACCGGGGAGCTGTTTTTT.

The table lists this clonotype with a few counts. The J gene is TRBJ2-7, the V gene TRBV5-4; TRBD2 is a possible D gene (6 bases). Trimming stripped 4 bases from V and 2 bases from J, with 16 bases between. Germline CDR1 is SGHNT and CDR2 is YYREEE (reference sequence). The CDR3 is 15 amino acids. In DNA, the CDR3 is TGTGCCAGCAGCCCTACGGGAGCGGAAGCCTACGAGCAGTACTTC. Translated, it gives CASSPTGAEAYEQYF.

This clonotype has more than one count but fewer than ten. The V gene is TRBV29-1, the J gene TRBJ2-5; D is possibly TRBD2 (6 bases). Trimming cost V 1 base and J 2 bases, with 8 bases left between them. The CDR3 length is 13 residues. Germline CDR1 reads SQVTM; CDR2 reads ANQGSEA. CDR3 DNA sequence: TGCAGCGTTGAAGGGGGGGATCAAGAGACCCAGTACTTC. It encodes CSVEGGDQETQYF.

The chain couples TRBV30 to TRBJ1-5; D uncertain. The germline gives CDR1 GTSNPN, CDR2 SVGIG (reference sequence). V lost 0 bases and J lost 2, with 8 bases in between. This CDR3 region has 14 residues. The CDR3 nucleotides are TGTGCCTGGAGTGTGGGATCGGGCAATCAGCCCCAGCATTTT. Protein product: CAWSVGSGNQPQHF.

This clonotype showed up just a few times. Mismatch with germline at one junction end may stem from a read error. The genes are TRBV7-8 and TRBJ2-1; 8 bases agree with TRBD2. CDR1 is SGHVS and CDR2 is FQNEAQ in the germline V gene. The CDR3 loop spans 15 amino acids. The CDR3 reads CASSSLAEPYNERFF. CDR3 nucleotide sequence: TGTGCCAGCAGTTCACTAGCGGAACCTTACAATGAGCGGTTCTTC.

This clonotype was detected many times. The genes are TRBV6-4 and TRBJ2-7, with D maybe TRBD1 (6 bases). V lost 2 bases and J 4 bases, leaving 15 bases between the germline ends. Germline CDR1 reads MRHNA; CDR2 reads SNTAGT. There are 15 residues in the CDR3. CDR3 residues: CASSDPPETGYEQYF. The DNA for the CDR3 is TGTGCCAGCAGTGACCCTCCGGAAACAGGGTACGAGCAGTACTTC.

This clonotype was recorded many times. The chain employs TRBV11-3 and TRBJ2-7; D might be TRBD1 (6 bases). The V end lost 4 bases, the J end lost 0 bases, and 13 bases lay between the germline ends. Germline CDR1 and CDR2: SGHNT and YENEEA. The CDR3 spans 15 residues. Written as DNA, the CDR3 is TGTGCCAGCAGCTCACAGGGATGGAGCTCCTACGAGCAGTACTTC. Its protein is CASSSQGWSSYEQYF.

This clonotype was recorded many times. The genes are TRBV20-1 and TRBJ2-7; D is unresolved. The germline V and J ends were trimmed by 1 base and 3 bases, with 10 bases remaining between them. The CDR3 has 13 amino acids. Germline V lookup: CDR1 DFQATT, CDR2 SNEGSKA (reference sequence). CDR3 region: CSARATSNYEQYF. As DNA, the CDR3 is TGCAGTGCTAGAGCAACCTCGAACTACGAGCAGTACTTC.

The chain has TRBV2 and TRBJ2-5, with D perhaps being TRBD1 or TRBD2 (5 bases each). This CDR3 has 12 residues. Trimming shortened V by 6 bases and J by 5 bases, and 10 bases separated the two germline ends. Germline V gives CDR1 SNHLY, CDR2 FYNNEI. In DNA, the CDR3 is TGTGCCAGCAGGTCGGGGCCGGAGACCCAGTACTTC. It translates to CASRSGPETQYF.

This clonotype appeared many times. CDR3 residues: CASSLAWTGARNTEAFF. The CDR3 bases are TGTGCCAGCAGCTTAGCCTGGACAGGGGCGCGGAACACTGAAGCTTTCTTT. J is TRBJ1-1 and V is TRBV7-9; 9 bases match TRBD1. The CDR3 runs 17 residues. The junction had 6 bases not matched to a gene; V was cut back by 0 bases and J by 1 base. CDR1 and CDR2 from the germline V gene are SEHNR and FQNEAQ (reference sequence).

This clonotype was picked up many times. V is TRBV2 and J is TRBJ2-5, with TRBD1 matching 10 bases. Germline loops: CDR1 SNHLY, CDR2 FYNNEI. The V gene end was trimmed by 5 bases and the J gene end by 5 bases; junction bases not matched to a gene: 5. The CDR3 has 14 residues. The CDR3 loop is CASSSPGQGETQYF. The CDR3 region has the DNA TGTGCCAGCAGTTCGCCGGGACAGGGGGAGACCCAGTACTTC.

This clonotype was found a few times. The chain recombines TRBV29-1 with TRBJ2-1; 10 bases are a match to TRBD1. This CDR3 has 13 residues. Germline V gene lookup returns CDR1 SQVTM and CDR2 ANQGSEA. V dropped 7 bases and J dropped 5; count of bases not matched to a gene: 5. The CDR3 loop reads CSGDRGRNNEQFF. DNA of the CDR3: TGCAGCGGCGACAGGGGGCGCAACAATGAGCAGTTCTTC.